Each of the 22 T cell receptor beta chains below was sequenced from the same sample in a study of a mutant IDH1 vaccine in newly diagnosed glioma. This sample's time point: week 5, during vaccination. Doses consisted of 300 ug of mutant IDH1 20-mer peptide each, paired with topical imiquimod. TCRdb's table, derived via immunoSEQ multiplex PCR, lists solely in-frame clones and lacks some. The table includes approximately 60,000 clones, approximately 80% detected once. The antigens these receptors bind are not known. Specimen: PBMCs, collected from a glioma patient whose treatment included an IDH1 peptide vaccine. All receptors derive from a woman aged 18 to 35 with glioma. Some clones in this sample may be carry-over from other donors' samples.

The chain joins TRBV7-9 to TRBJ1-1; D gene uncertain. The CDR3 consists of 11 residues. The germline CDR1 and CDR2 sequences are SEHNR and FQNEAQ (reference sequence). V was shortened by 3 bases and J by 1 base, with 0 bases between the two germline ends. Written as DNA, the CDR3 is TGTGCCAGCAGCTTGAACACTGAAGCTTTCTTT. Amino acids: CASSLNTEAFF.

The CDR3 loop reads CASSLALYGYTF. Written as DNA, the CDR3 is TGTGCCAGCAGCTTAGCCCTCTATGGCTACACCTTC. This chain connects TRBV7-9 to TRBJ1-2; no clear D. The length of the CDR3 is 12 residues. Trimming took 0 bases from V and 4 from J, leaving 3 bases between them. Germline loops: CDR1 SEHNR, CDR2 FQNEAQ (reference sequence).

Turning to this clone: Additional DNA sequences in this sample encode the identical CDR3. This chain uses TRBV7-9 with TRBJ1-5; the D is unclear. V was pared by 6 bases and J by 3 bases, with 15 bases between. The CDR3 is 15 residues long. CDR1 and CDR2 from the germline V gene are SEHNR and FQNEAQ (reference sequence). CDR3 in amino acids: CASSPPGNSNQPQHF. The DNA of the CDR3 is TGTGCCAGCAGTCCTCCCGGAAATTCCAATCAGCCCCAGCATTTT.

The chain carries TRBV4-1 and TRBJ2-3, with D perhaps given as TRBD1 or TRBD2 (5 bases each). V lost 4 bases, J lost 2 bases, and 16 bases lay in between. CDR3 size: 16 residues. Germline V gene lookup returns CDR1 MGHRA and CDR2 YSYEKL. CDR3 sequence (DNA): TGCGCCAGCAGCCCCAGTTGGGGGACCCTCACAGATACGCAGTATTTT. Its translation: CASSPSWGTLTDTQYF.

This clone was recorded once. The CDR3 loop reads CASSGRGLAGPSSYEQYF. The CDR3 nucleotides are TGCGCCAGCAGCGGAAGGGGACTAGCGGGGCCCAGCTCCTACGAGCAGTACTTC. This chain joins TRBV5-1 and TRBJ2-7; TRBD2 aligns across 13 bases. The CDR3 extends over 18 amino acids. The V gene's germline CDR1 is SGHRS and CDR2 YFSETQ. Losses at the gene ends were 4 bases for V and 0 bases for J; bases not matched to a gene: 10.

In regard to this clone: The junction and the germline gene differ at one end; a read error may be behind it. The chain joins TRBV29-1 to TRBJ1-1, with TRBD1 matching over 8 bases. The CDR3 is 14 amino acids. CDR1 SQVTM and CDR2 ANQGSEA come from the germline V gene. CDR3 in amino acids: CSVPGADRAMEVFF. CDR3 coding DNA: TGCAGCGTTCCTGGTGCGGACAGGGCAATGGAAGTTTTCTTT.

As DNA, the CDR3 is TGTGCCAGCAGTGACTCAGGTTACCGGGGGGCTTTCTTT. This codes for CASSDSGYRGAFF. The chain combines TRBV6-4 with TRBJ1-1, with D possibly being TRBD1 (5 bases). The germline V and J ends were trimmed by 0 bases and 11 bases, with 13 bases remaining between them. CDR1 and CDR2 (germline): MRHNA, SNTAGT. This CDR3 has 13 amino acids.

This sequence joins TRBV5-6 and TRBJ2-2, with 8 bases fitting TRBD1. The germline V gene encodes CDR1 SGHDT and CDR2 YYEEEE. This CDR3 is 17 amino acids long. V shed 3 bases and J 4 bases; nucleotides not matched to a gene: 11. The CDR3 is CASSWGVSGTGTGELFF. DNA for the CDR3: TGTGCCAGCAGCTGGGGGGTTTCCGGGACAGGCACCGGGGAGCTGTTTTTT. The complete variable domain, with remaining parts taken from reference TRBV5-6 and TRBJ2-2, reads DAGVTQSPTHLIKTRGQQVTLRCSPKSGHDTVSWYQQALGQGPQFIFQYYEEEERQRGNFPDRFSGHQFPNYSSELNVNALLLGDSALYLCASSWGVSGTGTGELFFGEGSRLTVL.

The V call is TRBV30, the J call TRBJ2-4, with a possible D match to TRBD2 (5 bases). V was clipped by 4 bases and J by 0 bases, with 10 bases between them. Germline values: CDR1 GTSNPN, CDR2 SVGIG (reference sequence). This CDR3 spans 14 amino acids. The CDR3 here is CAWTRGGAKNIQYF. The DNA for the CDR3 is TGTGCCTGGACCCGAGGAGGAGCCAAAAACATTCAGTACTTC.

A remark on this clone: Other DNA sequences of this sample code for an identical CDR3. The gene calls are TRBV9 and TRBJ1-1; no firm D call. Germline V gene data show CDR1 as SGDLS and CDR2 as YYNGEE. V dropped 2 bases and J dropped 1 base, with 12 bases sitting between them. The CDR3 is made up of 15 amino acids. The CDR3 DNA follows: TGTGCCAGCAGCGTCGGGTCTTTGGGGAACACTGAAGCTTTCTTT. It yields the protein CASSVGSLGNTEAFF.

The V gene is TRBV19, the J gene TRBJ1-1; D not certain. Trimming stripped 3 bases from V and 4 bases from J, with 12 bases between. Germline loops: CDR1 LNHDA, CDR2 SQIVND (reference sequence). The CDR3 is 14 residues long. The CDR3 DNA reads TGTGCCAGTAGTATGGCAGGAGGGCGCACTGAAGCTTTCTTT. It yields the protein CASSMAGGRTEAFF. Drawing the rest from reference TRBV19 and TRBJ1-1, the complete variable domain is DGGITQSPKYLFRKEGQNVTLSCEQNLNHDAMYWYRQDPGQGLRLIYYSQIVNDFQKGDIAEGYSVSREKKESFPLTVTSAQKNPTAFYLCASSMAGGRTEAFFGQGTRLTVV.

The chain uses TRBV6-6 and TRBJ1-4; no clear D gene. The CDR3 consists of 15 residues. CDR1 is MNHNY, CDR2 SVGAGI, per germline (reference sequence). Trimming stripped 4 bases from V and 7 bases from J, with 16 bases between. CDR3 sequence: CASSSVGESFEKLFF. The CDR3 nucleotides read TGTGCCAGCAGTTCGGTCGGGGAAAGTTTTGAAAAACTGTTTTTT.

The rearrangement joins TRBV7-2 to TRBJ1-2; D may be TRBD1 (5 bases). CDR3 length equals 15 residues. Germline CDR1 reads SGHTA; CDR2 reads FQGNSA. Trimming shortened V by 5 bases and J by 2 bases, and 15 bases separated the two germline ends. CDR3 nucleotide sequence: TGTGCCAGCAGCCCCGGGACCCGGGTCAACTATGGCTACACCTTC. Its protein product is CASSPGTRVNYGYTF.

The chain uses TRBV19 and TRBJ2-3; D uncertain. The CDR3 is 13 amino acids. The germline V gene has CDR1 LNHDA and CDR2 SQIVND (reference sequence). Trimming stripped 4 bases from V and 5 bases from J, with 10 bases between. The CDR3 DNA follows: TGTGCCAGTAGTAGACGGGCCCTAGATACGCAGTATTTT. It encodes CASSRRALDTQYF. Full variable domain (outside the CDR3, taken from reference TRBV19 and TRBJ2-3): DGGITQSPKYLFRKEGQNVTLSCEQNLNHDAMYWYRQDPGQGLRLIYYSQIVNDFQKGDIAEGYSVSREKKESFPLTVTSAQKNPTAFYLCASSRRALDTQYFGPGTRLTVL.

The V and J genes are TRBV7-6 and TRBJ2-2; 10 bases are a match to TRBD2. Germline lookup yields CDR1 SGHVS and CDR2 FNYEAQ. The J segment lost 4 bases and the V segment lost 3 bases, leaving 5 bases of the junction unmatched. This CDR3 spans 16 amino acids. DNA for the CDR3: TGTGCCAGCAGCTTTCGACTAGCGGGCGTCACCGGGGAGCTGTTTTTT. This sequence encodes CASSFRLAGVTGELFF.

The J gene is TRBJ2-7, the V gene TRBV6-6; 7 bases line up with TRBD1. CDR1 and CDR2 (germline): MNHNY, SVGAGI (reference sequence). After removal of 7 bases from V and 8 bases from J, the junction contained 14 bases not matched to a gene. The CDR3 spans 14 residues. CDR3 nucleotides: TGTGCCAGCACTCCGGGACAGCCCCTGTTGAAGCAGTACTTC. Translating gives CASTPGQPLLKQYF.

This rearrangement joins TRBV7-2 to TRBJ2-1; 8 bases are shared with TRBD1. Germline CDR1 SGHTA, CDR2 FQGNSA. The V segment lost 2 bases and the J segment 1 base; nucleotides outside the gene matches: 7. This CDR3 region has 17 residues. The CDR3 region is CASSLRWDRISYNEQFF. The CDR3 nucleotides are TGTGCCAGCAGCTTAAGGTGGGACAGGATTTCCTACAATGAGCAGTTCTTC.

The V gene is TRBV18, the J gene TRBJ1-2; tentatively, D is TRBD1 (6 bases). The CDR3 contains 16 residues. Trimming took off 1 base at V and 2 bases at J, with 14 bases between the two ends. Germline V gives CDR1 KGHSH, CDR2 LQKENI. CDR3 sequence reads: CASSPRGDQGNYGYTF. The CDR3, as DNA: TGTGCCAGCTCACCACGGGGGGACCAGGGGAACTATGGCTACACCTTC.

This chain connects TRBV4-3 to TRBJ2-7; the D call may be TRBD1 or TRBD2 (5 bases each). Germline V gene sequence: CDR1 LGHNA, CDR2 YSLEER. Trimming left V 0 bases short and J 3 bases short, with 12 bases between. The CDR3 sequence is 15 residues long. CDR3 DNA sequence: TGCGCCAGCAGCCAAGAACGGGTTGGGGGCTACGAGCAGTACTTC. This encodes CASSQERVGGYEQYF.

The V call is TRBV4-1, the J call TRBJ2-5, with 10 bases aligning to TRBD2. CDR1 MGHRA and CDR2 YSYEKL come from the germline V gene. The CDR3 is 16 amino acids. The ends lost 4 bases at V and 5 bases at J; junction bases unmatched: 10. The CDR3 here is CASSLDPGLALETQYF. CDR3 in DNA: TGCGCCAGCAGCCTCGATCCGGGACTAGCGCTCGAGACCCAGTACTTC.

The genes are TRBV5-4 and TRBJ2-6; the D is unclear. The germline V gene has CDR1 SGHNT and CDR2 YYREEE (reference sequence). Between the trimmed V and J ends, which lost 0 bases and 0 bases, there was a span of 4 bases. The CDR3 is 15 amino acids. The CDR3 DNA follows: TGTGCCAGCAGCTTGGAGGGCTCTGGGGCCAACGTCCTGACTTTC. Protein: CASSLEGSGANVLTF.

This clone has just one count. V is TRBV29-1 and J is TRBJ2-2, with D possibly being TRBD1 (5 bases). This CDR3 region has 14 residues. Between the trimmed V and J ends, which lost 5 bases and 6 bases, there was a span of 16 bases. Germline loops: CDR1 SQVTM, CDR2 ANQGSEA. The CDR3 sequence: CSVIGQGSAGELFF. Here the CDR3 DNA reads TGCAGCGTTATCGGGCAGGGATCAGCCGGGGAGCTGTTTTTT.